This T cell receptor beta chain was profiled in a study of T cell responses to AZD1222 COVID-19 vaccine. Study-level points and caveats: Possibly, clonal diversity was underestimated; donors were largely white British and included more females.

Assay: immunoSEQ multiplex PCR; the TCRdb copy retains only in-frame clones and omits some. Of approximately 130,000 clones listed, about 89% were seen once; the top ten hold roughly a quarter. Regarding this clone: Its specificity is unknown.

Germline V gives CDR1 SGHAT, CDR2 FQNNGV. After removal of 4 bases from V and 0 bases from J, the junction contained 9 bases not matched to a gene. This CDR3 is built from 18 residues. This sequence originates from an adult in good health. V is TRBV11-2 and J is TRBJ1-2; 12 nucleotides match TRBD1. Sequencing used peripheral blood, obtained on day 0 of AZD1222 vaccination. CDR3 DNA: TGTGCCAGCAGCTCCTTCTCGGGACAGGGGGCAGCTAACTATGGCTACACCTTC. Its translation is CASSSFSGQGAANYGYTF.